This TCR beta chain comes out of a study of CD8 T cells in Susac syndrome. Study summary: Among sequenced Susac syndrome patients, about 6 had active disease and fewer than ten were in remission.

Blood CD8+ and CD4+ T cells underwent high-throughput TCR beta sequencing. J lost 5 bases, V lost 1 base, and 5 bases had no gene match. The CDR3 totals 15 residues. Germline V gene sequence: CDR1 DFQATT, CDR2 SNEGSKA (reference sequence). The authors reverse transcribed roughly 0.5 to 1 ug RNA with random hexamers. TCRdb passed the immunoSEQ multiplex PCR reads through MiXCR, listing each CDR3 protein once. The sample shows about 240,000 distinct CDR3 sequences, 90% to 96% of them seen only once. Sequenced material: CD4+ T cells from PBMCs. This TCR came from a human donor with Susac syndrome. The chain links TRBV20-1 to TRBJ2-5, with TRBD2 matching over 12 bases. This CDR3 is CSARASGRVWETQYF. The DNA of the CDR3 is TGCAGTGCTAGAGCTAGCGGGAGGGTTTGGGAGACCCAGTACTTC.